The 18 T cell receptor beta chains in this list originate from one sample, sequenced in a study of OX40 agonist ivuxolimab in advanced cancers. The protocol was immunoSEQ multiplex PCR, while the TCRdb copy is restricted to in-frame clones and leaves out a portion. The sample contains 60,000 or so clones, approximately 94% of which appear only once. This material consisted of CD4+ or CD8+ T cells sorted from blood, taken in a trial of the OX40 agonist ivuxolimab. The receptors originated from an adult with an advanced solid tumor such as melanoma, head and neck, liver or kidney cancer.

The genes are TRBV29-1 and TRBJ2-7; 8 positions match TRBD1. The germline V gene encodes CDR1 SQVTM and CDR2 ANQGSEA. CDR3 length: 12 amino acids. The trim removed 2 bases at V and 3 bases at J, leaving 0 bases unmatched. The CDR3 spells CSVETGGYEQYF. The CDR3 DNA sequence: TGCAGCGTTGAAACAGGGGGCTACGAGCAGTACTTC.

The chain combines TRBV4-1 with TRBJ2-1; 7 positions agree with TRBD1. The CDR3 spans 12 residues. Per germline, CDR1 MGHRA and CDR2 YSYEKL. Unmatched junction bases numbered 3, after V lost 4 bases and J lost 9 bases. The CDR3 coding sequence is TGCGCCAGCAGCCTGACAGGGACTGAGCAGTTCTTC. This translates into CASSLTGTEQFF.

J is TRBJ2-3 and V is TRBV13; TRBD1 agrees at 7 bases. Trimming took 5 bases from V and 4 from J; bases not matched to a gene: 12. Germline loops: CDR1 PRHDT, CDR2 FYEKMQ (reference sequence). The CDR3 extends over 16 amino acids. The CDR3 DNA follows: TGTGCCAGCAGCGGACCCGGGGACAGCGTCCCAGATACGCAGTATTTT. Translating gives CASSGPGDSVPDTQYF. The full variable domain, with the rest looked up from reference TRBV13 and TRBJ2-3, is AAGVIQSPRHLIKEKRETATLKCYPIPRHDTVYWYQQGPGQDPQFLISFYEKMQSDKGSIPDRFSAQQFSDYHSELNMSSLELGDSALYFCASSGPGDSVPDTQYFGPGTRLTVL.

The V gene is TRBV13, the J gene TRBJ2-1; weak D call: TRBD2 (6 bases). The V and J ends lost 3 bases and 2 bases respectively, with 14 bases between them. The CDR3 is 16 amino acids. CDR1 is PRHDT and CDR2 is FYEKMQ in the germline V gene (reference sequence). The CDR3 DNA reads as TGTGCCAGCAGCTTGCGGGACCACGCGGCCTACAATGAGCAGTTCTTC. This sequence encodes CASSLRDHAAYNEQFF. Based on the CDR3 plus reference TRBV13 and TRBJ2-1, the full variable domain is AAGVIQSPRHLIKEKRETATLKCYPIPRHDTVYWYQQGPGQDPQFLISFYEKMQSDKGSIPDRFSAQQFSDYHSELNMSSLELGDSALYFCASSLRDHAAYNEQFFGPGTRLTVL.

This chain links TRBV28 with TRBJ2-1; 12 bases match TRBD2. The CDR3 has 15 amino acids. Trimming took 6 bases from V and 7 from J; bases not matched to a gene: 7. The germline gives CDR1 MDHEN, CDR2 SYDVKM. In DNA, the CDR3 is TGTGCCAGCAGCCTAGCGGGAGGGCCGGGTAATGAGCAGTTCTTC. It specifies CASSLAGGPGNEQFF.

The rearrangement uses TRBV19 and TRBJ2-3, with TRBD2 matching 14 bases. CDR3 length equals 17 residues. The germline CDR1 and CDR2 sequences are LNHDA and SQIVND (reference sequence). After removal of 4 bases from V and 5 bases from J, the junction contained 8 bases not matched to a gene. The CDR3 DNA follows: TGTGCCAGTAGTACACCGACTAGCGGGAGGGCGGGAGATACGCAGTATTTT. The encoded protein is CASSTPTSGRAGDTQYF.

This chain joins TRBV27 and TRBJ2-7; 13 bases map to TRBD2. V shed 5 bases and J 6 bases; nucleotides not matched to a gene: 7. Germline V gene sequence: CDR1 MNHEY, CDR2 SMNVEV (reference sequence). The CDR3 spans 15 residues. CDR3 protein: CASSPGTSGNLEQYF. The CDR3 DNA reads TGTGCCAGCAGTCCCGGGACTAGCGGGAATCTCGAGCAGTACTTC.

The rearrangement links TRBV6-5 to TRBJ2-7, with 8 bases fitting TRBD1. With 5 bases clipped from V and 2 bases from J, the junction kept 5 bases outside the gene matches. The CDR3 totals 14 residues. CDR1 is MNHEY and CDR2 is SVGAGI in the germline V gene. CDR3 amino acids: CASSGTGGAYEQYF. CDR3 nucleotide sequence: TGTGCCAGCAGTGGGACAGGAGGGGCCTACGAGCAGTACTTC.

This sequence joins TRBV7-9 and TRBJ2-7, with TRBD2 identical over 7 bases. CDR3 length: 16 amino acids. The V segment lost 1 base and the J segment 2 bases; nucleotides outside the gene matches: 8. CDR1 and CDR2 from the germline V gene are SEHNR and FQNEAQ (reference sequence). The CDR3 here is CASSLGGGGWTYEQYF. The CDR3 coding sequence is TGTGCCAGCAGCTTAGGGGGCGGGGGTTGGACCTACGAGCAGTACTTC.

The V gene is TRBV9, the J gene TRBJ2-3, with D unresolved. The CDR3 has 14 amino acids. The V gene's germline CDR1 is SGDLS and CDR2 YYNGEE. V was shortened by 4 bases and J by 1 base, with 10 bases between the two germline ends. This CDR3 reads CASSLELGTDTQYF. CDR3 DNA: TGTGCCAGCAGCCTCGAGTTGGGCACAGATACGCAGTATTTT.

This chain links TRBV4-1 with TRBJ2-2; 9 nucleotides agree with TRBD2. V lost 4 bases, J lost 3 bases, and 6 bases stayed unmatched. Germline CDR1 reads MGHRA; CDR2 reads YSYEKL. The CDR3 totals 16 residues. The CDR3: CASSPLAGEDTGELFF. The CDR3 nucleotides read TGCGCCAGCAGCCCGTTAGCGGGAGAGGACACCGGGGAGCTGTTTTTT.

This sequence joins TRBV27 and TRBJ1-2, with 7 bases lining up with TRBD1. The CDR3 extends over 14 amino acids. V shed 8 bases and J 0 bases; nucleotides not matched to a gene: 6. Germline V gene sequence: CDR1 MNHEY, CDR2 SMNVEV (reference sequence). CDR3 sequence reads: CASRGGQPNYGYTF. DNA for the CDR3: TGTGCCAGCCGGGGGGGACAGCCTAACTATGGCTACACCTTC.

This clone showed up just once. V and J are TRBV5-4 and TRBJ1-2; TRBD1 aligns across 7 bases. Germline V gives CDR1 SGHNT, CDR2 YYREEE (reference sequence). Trimming removed 5 bases from V and 4 bases from J; junction bases left unmatched: 11. The CDR3 has 15 amino acids. The CDR3 reads CASSSPGTDLYGYTF. CDR3 DNA: TGTGCCAGCAGTTCCCCCGGGACAGACCTCTATGGCTACACCTTC.

The rearrangement joins TRBV9 to TRBJ2-7, with a weak D call TRBD1 (6 bases). CDR3 size: 14 residues. V was clipped by 0 bases and J by 0 bases, with 7 bases between them. Germline loops: CDR1 SGDLS, CDR2 YYNGEE. CDR3 amino acids: CASSVEGVSYEQYF. The CDR3 DNA follows: TGTGCCAGCAGCGTAGAGGGGGTCTCCTACGAGCAGTACTTC.

V and J are TRBV5-4 and TRBJ2-5, with 9 bases that match TRBD1. This CDR3 is built from 14 residues. The germline CDR1 and CDR2 sequences are SGHNT and YYREEE (reference sequence). V lost 0 bases to trimming and J lost 5 bases; unmatched junction nucleotides: 2. The CDR3 nucleotides are TGTGCCAGCAGCTTGGGGGACAGGGAGGAGACCCAGTACTTC. Its translation is CASSLGDREETQYF.

The chain is built from TRBV30 and TRBJ1-2, with D tentatively TRBD1 (5 bases). The CDR3 extends over 13 amino acids. Germline CDR1 reads GTSNPN; CDR2 reads SVGIG (reference sequence). Deletions cut 0 bases from V and 8 bases from J, with 13 bases between. The DNA for the CDR3 is TGTGCCTGGAGTGTTTCCCCAGGGTCAGGCTACACCTTC. Its protein product is CAWSVSPGSGYTF.

Here the CDR3 reads CASSIFFGDSNQPQHF. CDR3 nucleotides: TGTGCCAGTAGTATCTTCTTCGGTGATAGCAATCAGCCCCAGCATTTT. The chain uses TRBV19 and TRBJ1-5, with D unclear. The length of the CDR3 is 16 residues. Germline assignment: CDR1 LNHDA and CDR2 SQIVND (reference sequence). Trimming took off 3 bases at V and 0 bases at J, with 12 bases between the two ends.

The chain employs TRBV6-5 and TRBJ1-1, with D uncertain. V gave up 8 bases and J gave up 3 bases, with 13 bases separating them. Per the germline V gene, CDR1 is MNHEY and CDR2 is SVGAGI. The CDR3 is made up of 13 amino acids. The CDR3 region is CASAEKGYTEAFF. The CDR3 bases are TGTGCCAGCGCCGAAAAGGGATACACTGAAGCTTTCTTT.